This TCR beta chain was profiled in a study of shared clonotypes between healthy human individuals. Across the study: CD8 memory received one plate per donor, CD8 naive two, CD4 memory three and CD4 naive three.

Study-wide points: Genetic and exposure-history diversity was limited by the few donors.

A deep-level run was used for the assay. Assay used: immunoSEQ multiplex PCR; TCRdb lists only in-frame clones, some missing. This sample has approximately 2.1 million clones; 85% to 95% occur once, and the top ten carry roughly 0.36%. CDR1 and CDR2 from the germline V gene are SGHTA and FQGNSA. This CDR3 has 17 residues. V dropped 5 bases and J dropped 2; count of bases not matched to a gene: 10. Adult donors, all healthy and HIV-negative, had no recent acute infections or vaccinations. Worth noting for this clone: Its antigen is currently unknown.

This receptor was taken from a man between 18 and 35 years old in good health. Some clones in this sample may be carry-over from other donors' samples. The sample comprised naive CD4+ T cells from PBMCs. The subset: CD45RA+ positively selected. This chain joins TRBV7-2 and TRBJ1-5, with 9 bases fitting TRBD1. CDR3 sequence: CASSTRLDRGGNQPQHF. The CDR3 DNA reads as TGTGCCAGCAGCACCCGATTAGACAGGGGGGGCAATCAGCCCCAGCATTTT.